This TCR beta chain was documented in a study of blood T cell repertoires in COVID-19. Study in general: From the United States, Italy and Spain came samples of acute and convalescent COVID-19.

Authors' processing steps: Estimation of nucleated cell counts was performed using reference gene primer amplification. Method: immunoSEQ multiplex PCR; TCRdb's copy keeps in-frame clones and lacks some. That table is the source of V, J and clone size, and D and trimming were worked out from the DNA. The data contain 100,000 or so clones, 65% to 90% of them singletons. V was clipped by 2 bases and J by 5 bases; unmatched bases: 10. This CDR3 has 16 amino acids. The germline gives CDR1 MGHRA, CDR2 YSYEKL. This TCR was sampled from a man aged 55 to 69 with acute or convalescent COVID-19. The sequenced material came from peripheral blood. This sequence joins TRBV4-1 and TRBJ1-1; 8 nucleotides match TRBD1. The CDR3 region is CASSQHKGQGGTEAFF. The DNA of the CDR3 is TGCGCCAGCAGCCAACATAAAGGACAGGGTGGGACTGAAGCTTTCTTT.